Below, 18 T cell receptor beta chains from the same sample are listed, as sequenced in a study of cytomegalovirus exposure and HLA in healthy donors. PCR primers comprised 60 Vbeta and 13 Jbeta primers. Repertoires were generated with immunoSEQ multiplex PCR, while TCRdb's copy carries only in-frame clones and drops some. The sample has approximately 140,000 clones, just under 75% seen once. The specimen sequenced was PBMCs. Every receptor here comes from a woman in her late teens or twenties in good health and CMV-seronegative.

The J gene is TRBJ2-1, the V gene TRBV11-3, with unresolved D. The V gene's germline CDR1 is SGHNT and CDR2 YENEEA. V was clipped by 3 bases and J by 8 bases, with 5 bases between them. This CDR3 region has 11 residues. The CDR3 nucleotides are TGTGCCAGCAGCTTTTTCGATGAGCAGTTCTTC. Its translation is CASSFFDEQFF.

This sequence joins TRBV10-3 and TRBJ1-1; 12 nucleotides agree with TRBD1. Germline V gene data show CDR1 as ENHRY and CDR2 as SYGVKD. V was clipped by 8 bases and J by 4 bases; unmatched bases: 2. The CDR3 runs 13 residues. For the CDR3, the DNA is TGTGCCATCCGGGACAGGGGGCCCACTGAAGCTTTCTTT. It is translated as CAIRDRGPTEAFF.

Worth noting for this clone: The junction differs from germline at one of its ends, possibly a read error. Here the CDR3 DNA reads TGTGCCAGTAGTGCCGGGGTGAGACACAATGAGCGGTTCTTC. This codes for CASSAGVRHNERFF. The chain is built from TRBV19 and TRBJ2-1; perhaps TRBD2 as D (5 bases). This CDR3 contains 14 residues. Looked up from germline, CDR1 is LNHDA and CDR2 is SQIVND (reference sequence).

This clone was observed a few times. The rearrangement uses TRBV7-2 and TRBJ2-7, with TRBD2 identical over 7 bases. CDR1 SGHTA and CDR2 FQGNSA come from the germline V gene. The CDR3 length is 14 residues. Trimming at V came to 3 bases and at J to 0 bases, leaving 2 bases not matched to a gene. The CDR3 DNA reads TGTGCCAGCAGCTTTGCTAGCGGCTCCTACGAGCAGTACTTC. It codes for CASSFASGSYEQYF.

This clone was detected once. The chain carries TRBV6-1 and TRBJ2-2; 9 positions agree with TRBD1. This CDR3 is 15 amino acids long. Trimming cost V 4 bases and J 3 bases; bases outside gene matches: 3. The germline V gene has CDR1 MNHNS and CDR2 SASEGT. The CDR3 nucleotides are TGTGCCAGCAGTGTACAGGGGGCCTACACCGGGGAGCTGTTTTTT. It specifies CASSVQGAYTGELFF.

This clone was seen only a few times. The chain recombines TRBV9 with TRBJ1-2, with D possibly matching TRBD1 (5 bases). The CDR3 spans 12 residues. Germline V gene data show CDR1 as SGDLS and CDR2 as YYNGEE. Deletions cut 0 bases from V and 8 bases from J, with 8 bases between. Here the CDR3 reads CASSVVGGGYTF. The DNA for the CDR3 is TGTGCCAGCAGCGTAGTGGGGGGGGGCTACACCTTC. Supplemented by reference TRBV9 and TRBJ1-2, the full variable domain reads DSGVTQTPKHLITATGQRVTLRCSPRSGDLSVYWYQQSLDQGLQFLIQYYNGEERAKGNILERFSAQQFPDLHSELNLSSLELGDSALYFCASSVVGGGYTFGSGTRLTVV.

The genes are TRBV4-1 and TRBJ2-3; 14 bases are shared with TRBD2. There are 16 residues in the CDR3. Germline CDR1 is MGHRA and CDR2 is YSYEKL. V lost 4 bases to trimming and J lost 5 bases; unmatched junction nucleotides: 5. The CDR3 region is CASSPGLAGGIDTQYF. The DNA of the CDR3 is TGCGCCAGCAGCCCTGGACTAGCGGGAGGTATAGATACGCAGTATTTT.

The genes are TRBV6-1 and TRBJ2-4, with D possibly TRBD2 on 6 matching bases. The ends were cut back, 6 bases at V and 6 bases at J, with 15 bases in the middle. Germline CDR1 and CDR2: MNHNS and SASEGT. The CDR3 has 14 residues. The CDR3 coding sequence is TGTGCCAGCAGCGCCCCCGGGGGATCAAACATTCAGTACTTC. This codes for CASSAPGGSNIQYF.

This clone was seen more than once but under ten times. The chain couples TRBV7-2 to TRBJ2-4; D perhaps matches TRBD2 (5 bases). Trimming removed 4 bases at V and 0 bases at J, with 10 bases between. Germline loops: CDR1 SGHTA, CDR2 FQGNSA. The CDR3 length is 15 residues. CDR3 DNA sequence: TGTGCCAGCAGCTCTAGCCTTTTAGCCAAAAACATTCAGTACTTC. Its protein product is CASSSSLLAKNIQYF.

This chain uses TRBV5-1 with TRBJ1-1; D is unresolved. The germline V gene has CDR1 SGHRS and CDR2 YFSETQ. Between the trimmed V and J ends, which lost 0 bases and 1 base, there was a span of 7 bases. The CDR3 length is 14 residues. The chain's CDR3 is CASSLATANTEAFF. The CDR3 DNA reads TGCGCCAGCAGCTTGGCCACAGCGAACACTGAAGCTTTCTTT.

The chain carries TRBV28 and TRBJ2-1, with 8 bases identical to TRBD1. The CDR3 sequence is 12 residues long. Looked up from germline, CDR1 is MDHEN and CDR2 is SYDVKM. Germline trimming cut 3 bases from V and 16 bases from J; bases unmatched to any gene: 8. For the CDR3, the DNA is TGTGCCAGCAGTTTTTCGGGGACAGGAAACTTCTTC. Translated: CASSFSGTGNFF.

This clone was seen only once. CDR3 residues: CASSLESRGANVLTF. The CDR3 DNA follows: TGTGCCAGCAGCTTAGAATCACGGGGGGCCAACGTCCTGACTTTC. The V gene is TRBV11-2, the J gene TRBJ2-6, with D uncertain. Trimming stripped 0 bases from V and 4 bases from J, with 7 bases between. The CDR3 length is 15 residues. Looked up from germline, CDR1 is SGHAT and CDR2 is FQNNGV.

The chain has TRBV20-1 and TRBJ1-4; D might be TRBD1 (6 bases). CDR1 is DFQATT, CDR2 SNEGSKA, per germline (reference sequence). V was cut by 5 bases and J by 11 bases, with 12 bases left in between. The CDR3 is 11 residues long. CDR3 nucleotide sequence: TGCAGTGCTCTCTTAACAGGGAAACTGTTTTTT. It translates to CSALLTGKLFF.

The gene calls are TRBV5-4 and TRBJ2-1; a weak D match, TRBD1 (5 bases). Trimming shortened V by 1 base and J by 4 bases, and 9 bases separated the two germline ends. Germline V gives CDR1 SGHNT, CDR2 YYREEE (reference sequence). The CDR3 covers 14 residues. The CDR3 sequence: CASSLQQGYNEQFF. DNA of the CDR3: TGTGCCAGCAGCTTGCAGCAGGGATACAATGAGCAGTTCTTC.

V usage is TRBV5-1 and J usage is TRBJ2-1; the match to TRBD2 covers 11 bases. Germline values: CDR1 SGHRS, CDR2 YFSETQ. Germline trimming cut 4 bases from V and 4 bases from J; bases unmatched to any gene: 7. This CDR3 has 16 residues. The CDR3 nucleotides are TGCGCCAGCAGCCCGCCTCTAGCGGGGGGATACAATGAGCAGTTCTTC. This encodes CASSPPLAGGYNEQFF.

The genes are TRBV5-4 and TRBJ1-6; D call uncertain. CDR1 is SGHNT, CDR2 YYREEE, per germline (reference sequence). Trimming removed 0 bases at V and 2 bases at J, with 6 bases between. This CDR3 has 15 amino acids. This CDR3 reads CASSLGGTYNSPLHF. DNA of the CDR3: TGTGCCAGCAGCTTGGGAGGGACCTATAATTCACCCCTCCACTTT. Looking up the rest from reference TRBV5-4 and TRBJ1-6 gives the full variable domain: ETGVTQSPTHLIKTRGQQVTLRCSSQSGHNTVSWYQQALGQGPQFIFQYYREEENGRGNFPPRFSGLQFPNYSSELNVNALELDDSALYLCASSLGGTYNSPLHFGNGTRLTVT.

This clone has just one count. The chain uses TRBV18 and TRBJ1-1; 7 nucleotides match TRBD1. From germline, CDR1 is KGHSH and CDR2 LQKENI. CDR3 size: 13 residues. The trim removed 3 bases at V and 4 bases at J, leaving 2 bases unmatched. This CDR3 reads CASSPSGGTEAFF. In DNA, the CDR3 is TGTGCCAGCTCACCGTCAGGGGGCACTGAAGCTTTCTTT.

The table lists this clone with a count of one. The chain is built from TRBV28 and TRBJ2-7; 8 bases agree with TRBD2. CDR3 length: 16 residues. J was trimmed by 1 base and V by 4 bases; bases with no gene match: 9. Looked up from germline, CDR1 is MDHEN and CDR2 is SYDVKM. Here the CDR3 reads CASSSGGGPPSYEQYV. DNA of the CDR3: TGTGCCAGCAGTTCCGGGGGGGGGCCCCCATCCTACGAGCAGTACGTC.